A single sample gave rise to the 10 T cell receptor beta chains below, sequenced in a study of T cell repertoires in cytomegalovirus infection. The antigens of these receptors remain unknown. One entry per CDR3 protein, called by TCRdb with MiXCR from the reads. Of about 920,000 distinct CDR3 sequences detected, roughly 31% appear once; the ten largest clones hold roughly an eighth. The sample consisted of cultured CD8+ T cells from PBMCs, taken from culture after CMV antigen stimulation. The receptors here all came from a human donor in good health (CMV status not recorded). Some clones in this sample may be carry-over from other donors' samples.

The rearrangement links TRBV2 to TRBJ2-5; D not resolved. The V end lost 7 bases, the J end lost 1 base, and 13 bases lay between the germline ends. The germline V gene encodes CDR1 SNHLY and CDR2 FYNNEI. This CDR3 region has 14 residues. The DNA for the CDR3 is TGTGCCAGCATCTGGGATGAACTCCAAGAGACCCAGTACTTC. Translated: CASIWDELQETQYF.

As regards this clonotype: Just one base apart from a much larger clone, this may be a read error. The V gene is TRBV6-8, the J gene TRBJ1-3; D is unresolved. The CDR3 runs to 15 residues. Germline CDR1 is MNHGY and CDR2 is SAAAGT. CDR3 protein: CVSSVLVNSGNTIYF. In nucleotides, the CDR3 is TGTGTCAGCAGTGTCCTTGTTAACTCTGGAAACACCATATATTTT.

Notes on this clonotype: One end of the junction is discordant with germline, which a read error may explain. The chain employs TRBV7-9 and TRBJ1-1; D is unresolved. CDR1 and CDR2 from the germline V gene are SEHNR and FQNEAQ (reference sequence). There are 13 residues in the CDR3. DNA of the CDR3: TGTGTCAGCAGCTTGGAGGCGAACACTGAAGCTTTCTTT. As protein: CVSSLEANTEAFF.

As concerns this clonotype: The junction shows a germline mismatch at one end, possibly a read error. As DNA, the CDR3 is TGTGCCAACAGTACGCCGGGACAGCTCTACGAGCAGTACTTC. This encodes CANSTPGQLYEQYF. This chain joins TRBV12-3 or TRBV12-4 and TRBJ2-7, with 7 bases identical to TRBD1. The CDR3 is 14 residues long.

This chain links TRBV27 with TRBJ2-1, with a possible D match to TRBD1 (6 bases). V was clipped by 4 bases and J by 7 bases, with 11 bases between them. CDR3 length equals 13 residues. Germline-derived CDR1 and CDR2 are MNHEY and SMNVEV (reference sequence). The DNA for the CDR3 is TGTGCCAGCAGTTATGCGCAGGGGAATGAGCAGTTCTTC. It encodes CASSYAQGNEQFF.

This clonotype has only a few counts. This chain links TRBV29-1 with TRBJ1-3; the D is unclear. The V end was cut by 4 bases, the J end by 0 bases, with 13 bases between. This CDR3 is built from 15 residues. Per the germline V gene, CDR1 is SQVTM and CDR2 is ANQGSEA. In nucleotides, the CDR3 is TGCAGCGTTGCCGGGCCGTATATCTCTGGAAACACCATATATTTT. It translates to CSVAGPYISGNTIYF.

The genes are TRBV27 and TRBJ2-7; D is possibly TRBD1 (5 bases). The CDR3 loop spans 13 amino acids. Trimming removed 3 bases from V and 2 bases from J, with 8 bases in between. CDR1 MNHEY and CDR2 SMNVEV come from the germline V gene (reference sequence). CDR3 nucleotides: TGTGCCAGCAGTTTGGACACCGCCTACGAGCAGTACTTC. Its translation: CASSLDTAYEQYF.

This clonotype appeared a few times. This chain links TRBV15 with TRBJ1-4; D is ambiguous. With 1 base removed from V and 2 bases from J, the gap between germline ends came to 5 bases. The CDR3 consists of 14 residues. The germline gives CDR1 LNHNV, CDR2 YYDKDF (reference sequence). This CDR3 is CATSRVGTNEKLFF. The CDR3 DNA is TGTGCCACCAGCAGAGTCGGTACTAATGAAAAACTGTTTTTT. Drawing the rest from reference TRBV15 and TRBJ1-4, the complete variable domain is DAMVIQNPRYQVTQFGKPVTLSCSQTLNHNVMYWYQQKSSQAPKLLFHYYDKDFNNEADTPDNFQSRRPNTSFCFLDIRSPGLGDTAMYLCATSRVGTNEKLFFGSGTQLSVL.

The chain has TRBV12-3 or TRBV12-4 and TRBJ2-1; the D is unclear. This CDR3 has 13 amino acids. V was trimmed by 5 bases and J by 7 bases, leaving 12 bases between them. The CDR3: CASSTNSRNEQFF. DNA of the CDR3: TGTGCCAGCAGTACTAATAGCCGTAATGAGCAGTTCTTC.

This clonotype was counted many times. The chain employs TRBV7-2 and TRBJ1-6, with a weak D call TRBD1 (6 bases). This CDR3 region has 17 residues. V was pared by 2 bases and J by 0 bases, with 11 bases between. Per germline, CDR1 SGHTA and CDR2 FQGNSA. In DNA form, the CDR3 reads TGTGCCAGCAGCTTACCCCGACAGGTCTCCTATAATTCACCCCTCCACTTT. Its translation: CASSLPRQVSYNSPLHF.